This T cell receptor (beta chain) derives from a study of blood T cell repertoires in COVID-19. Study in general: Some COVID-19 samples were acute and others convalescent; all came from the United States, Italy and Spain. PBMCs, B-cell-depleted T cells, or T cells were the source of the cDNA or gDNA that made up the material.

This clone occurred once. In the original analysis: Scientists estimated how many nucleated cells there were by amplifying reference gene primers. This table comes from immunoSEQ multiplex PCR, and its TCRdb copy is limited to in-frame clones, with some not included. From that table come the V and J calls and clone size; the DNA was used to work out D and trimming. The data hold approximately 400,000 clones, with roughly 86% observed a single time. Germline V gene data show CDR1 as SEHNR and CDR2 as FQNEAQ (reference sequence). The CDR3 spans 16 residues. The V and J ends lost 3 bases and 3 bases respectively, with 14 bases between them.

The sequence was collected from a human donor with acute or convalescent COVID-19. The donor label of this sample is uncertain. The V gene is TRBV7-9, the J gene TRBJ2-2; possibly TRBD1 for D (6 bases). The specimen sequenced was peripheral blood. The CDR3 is CASSFRQGRDTGELFF. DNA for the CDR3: TGTGCCAGCAGCTTCCGCCAGGGGCGGGACACCGGGGAGCTGTTTTTT.